This TCR beta chain was recorded in a study of blood T cell repertoires in COVID-19 (dated by TCRdb to about 2020). In terms of the full investigation: Samples covering the acute and convalescent phases of COVID-19 were provided by collaborators in the United States, Italy and Spain. The prospective study material was composed of cDNA or gDNA derived from T cells, B-cell-depleted T cells, or PBMCs. Deeply sampled blood TCRbeta repertoires from subjects exposed to, actively infected with, or recovered from COVID-19 were included in the dataset. A freely available public database, intended as a resource for researchers studying the immune response to SARS-CoV-2, is where the repertoires were released. Samples were obtained from the ongoing ImmuneRACE study (first 160 participants) and from about 1,300 subjects provided by 6 global collaborators. A de-identified subject ID, COVID-19 status, age in years and sex were almost always included in the sample metadata. Where available, HLA class I and class II types were obtained from metadata supplied by the sample provider rather than from assay-based typing. Results the study describes overall, beyond this receptor: How much clinical and demographic metadata was included differed by source and by participant, and the metadata was provided uncurated.

With respect to this clone: The antigen it recognizes is unknown. Per-base qualities were not stored, and no clone one base away is much larger.

The collaborating institutions used their own protocols to collect whole blood in K2EDTA tubes. Collaborator samples were shipped for TCRbeta analysis as frozen whole blood, isolated PBMCs, or DNA extracted from either sample type. The immunoSEQ Assay, a bias-controlled multiplex PCR, was used to amplify TCRbeta CDR3 regions from genomic DNA. As for how the authors treated the data: Nucleated cell counts per sample were estimated from amplification of reference gene primers within the assay. Sequence reads were collapsed and filtered to measure the absolute abundance of every unique TCRbeta CDR3 rearrangement. For each sample, productive Simpson clonality was calculated by taking the square root of Simpson's diversity index across productive rearrangements. As stored in TCRdb, this immuneACCESS dataset retains in-frame rearrangements with V and J assigned. A fraction of the clones does not appear; measured against another copy, unresolved V genes explain less than half of the discrepancy, and the remainder lacks a known reason. V and J calls and clone size come straight from that table; D and trimming were deduced from the DNA. The sample table records 25,000 to 35,000 clones; 84% of these occur just once. Roughly 14% of the sample is taken by the ten largest.

The specimen was peripheral blood. The receptor's source is a human donor in a cohort sampled during active COVID-19.

For the CDR3, the sequence is CASSTQGDSEKLFF. The sequenced DNA is TGTGCCAGCAGCACACAGGGGGACTCTGAAAAACTGTTTTTT. Here the chain combines TRBV7-2 and TRBJ1-4; TRBD1 aligns with 8 central bases. From its cysteine to its phenylalanine, the CDR3 spans 14 amino acids. Only the CDR3 DNA is retained, 42 bases long and in frame from the first base. CDR1 and CDR2 (SGHTA, FQGNSA) derive from the germline V gene. For this chain, trimming is 5 bases at the V end and 7 bases at the J end, and the number of junction bases without a gene match is 6.